The entry that follows covers one TCR beta chain sequence. As yet, its antigen is unknown. The junction and the germline gene differ at one end; a read error may be behind it. The data derive from a study of cytomegalovirus exposure and HLA in healthy donors. Findings and limits, study-wide: It was reportedly the case that the classifier diagnosed cytomegalovirus status with high specificity and sensitivity.

From germline, CDR1 is SGHDT and CDR2 YYEEEE. This CDR3 has 19 residues. PCR primers comprised 60 Vbeta and 13 Jbeta primers. Here immunoSEQ multiplex PCR was the method, and the copy in TCRdb shows in-frame clones only, minus some. Counted here are over 150,000 clones, 77% occurring once; the ten biggest clones make up approximately 3.7%. Sequenced sample: PBMCs. The receptor comes from a man in his thirties or forties in good health and CMV-seropositive. The gene calls are TRBV5-6 and TRBJ2-5, with 14 bases that match TRBD2. Written as DNA, the CDR3 is TGTGCCAGCAGCTCTCGAGGACTAGCGGGGGGCGGTCTCCAAGGGACCCAGTACTTC. Translated: CASSSRGLAGGGLQGTQYF.